Each of the 18 T cell receptor beta chains below was sequenced from the same sample in a study of blood T cell repertoires in COVID-19. Measured with immunoSEQ multiplex PCR; TCRdb has only the in-frame clones, and not every one. The top ten clones hold roughly 1.2% of a sample with more than 300,000 clones, 65% to 85% of them seen once. Specimen: peripheral blood. The receptor set was obtained from a woman in her fifties or sixties with acute or convalescent COVID-19.

A remark on this clone: At one end the junction does not follow the germline gene, possibly because of a read error. V usage is TRBV2 and J usage is TRBJ1-3; 8 bases map to TRBD1. The CDR3 runs to 12 residues. The germline V gene has CDR1 SNHLY and CDR2 FYNNEI. DNA for the CDR3: TGTGCCAGCAGCAGACAGGGGCGAAATCCAATTTTT. It encodes CASSRQGRNPIF.

The gene calls are TRBV30 and TRBJ2-3; 8 positions match TRBD2. The CDR3 is 15 residues long. Germline loops: CDR1 GTSNPN, CDR2 SVGIG (reference sequence). V was clipped by 8 bases and J by 1 base; unmatched bases: 11. CDR3 nucleotide sequence: TGTGCCAGCCCGACTAGCGACGGGGGCACAGATACGCAGTATTTT. This codes for CASPTSDGGTDTQYF.

V gene TRBV7-2 combines with J gene TRBJ2-1, with D maybe TRBD2 (6 bases). Germline CDR1 reads SGHTA; CDR2 reads FQGNSA. The V end lost 1 base, the J end lost 4 bases, and 11 bases lay between the germline ends. CDR3 length: 15 residues. CDR3 nucleotide sequence: TGTGCCAGCAGCTTAGGCGGGATAAATTACAATGAGCAGTTCTTC. It codes for CASSLGGINYNEQFF. Looking up the rest from reference TRBV7-2 and TRBJ2-1 gives the full variable domain: GAGVSQSPSNKVTEKGKDVELRCDPISGHTALYWYRQSLGQGLEFLIYFQGNSAPDKSGLPSDRFSAERTGGSVSTLTIQRTQQEDSAVYLCASSLGGINYNEQFFGPGTRLTVL.

This chain links TRBV7-2 with TRBJ1-2; unclear D gene. Trimming left V 5 bases short and J 4 bases short, with 11 bases between. This CDR3 is 13 amino acids long. Germline CDR1 is SGHTA and CDR2 is FQGNSA. In DNA, the CDR3 is TGTGCCAGCAGCACCCGCGGCGCCTATGGCTACACCTTC. Protein product: CASSTRGAYGYTF.

The genes are TRBV10-3 and TRBJ2-5; the D gene is possibly TRBD1 (5 bases). Germline loops: CDR1 ENHRY, CDR2 SYGVKD. This CDR3 is 13 amino acids long. With 4 bases removed from V and 5 bases from J, the gap between germline ends came to 11 bases. Written as DNA, the CDR3 is TGTGCCATCAGTGTGACCAGGGCGGAGACCCAGTACTTC. As protein: CAISVTRAETQYF.

V and J are TRBV19 and TRBJ1-1; TRBD1 might be the D (6 bases). Germline V gene lookup returns CDR1 LNHDA and CDR2 SQIVND (reference sequence). The V gene lost 6 bases and the J gene lost 0 bases, with 14 bases spanning the gap. This CDR3 contains 15 residues. CDR3 sequence reads: CASSRQGNMNTEAFF. The CDR3, as DNA: TGTGCCAGTAGCAGGCAGGGGAATATGAACACTGAAGCTTTCTTT.

In the case of this clone: Other DNA variants within this sample encode the same CDR3. V gene TRBV12-3 or TRBV12-4 combines with J gene TRBJ1-1; TRBD1 agrees at 8 bases. The CDR3 is 13 amino acids. The V and J ends lost 6 bases and 5 bases, in that order; junction bases with no gene match: 5. The DNA of the CDR3 is TGTGCCAGCAGAACAGGGGGTTTGACTGAAGCTTTCTTT. Amino acids: CASRTGGLTEAFF.

V is TRBV5-1 and J is TRBJ1-5; TRBD1 is a possible D gene (6 bases). The V gene's germline CDR1 is SGHRS and CDR2 YFSETQ. Trimming cost V 4 bases and J 2 bases, with 13 bases left between them. The length of the CDR3 is 15 residues. CDR3: CASSPEGDGNQPQHF. The DNA for the CDR3 is TGCGCCAGCAGCCCCGAGGGGGACGGCAATCAGCCCCAGCATTTT.

The gene calls are TRBV11-2 and TRBJ2-7, with TRBD1 identical over 9 bases. Germline V gene data show CDR1 as SGHAT and CDR2 as FQNNGV. The CDR3 is made up of 16 amino acids. V dropped 0 bases and J dropped 6; count of bases not matched to a gene: 9. CDR3 nucleotides: TGTGCCAGCAGCTTAGATCCCGGCCTGGGACAGGGCGAGCAGTACGTC. Its translation: CASSLDPGLGQGEQYV.

The chain carries TRBV30 and TRBJ2-1, with 9 bases identical to TRBD2. The CDR3 is 13 amino acids. Germline V gives CDR1 GTSNPN, CDR2 SVGIG (reference sequence). V was pared by 1 base and J by 9 bases, with 4 bases of the junction left unmatched. CDR3 sequence: CAWSGGGGREQFF. Here the CDR3 DNA reads TGTGCCTGGAGTGGCGGGGGGGGGCGTGAGCAGTTCTTC.

V usage is TRBV4-1 and J usage is TRBJ2-5; D perhaps matches TRBD2 (5 bases). Germline values: CDR1 MGHRA, CDR2 YSYEKL. The V end was cut by 4 bases, the J end by 1 base, with 13 bases between. This CDR3 is built from 15 residues. Here the CDR3 reads CASSRLPGTQETQYF. In DNA, the CDR3 is TGCGCCAGCAGCCGCCTACCGGGAACCCAAGAGACCCAGTACTTC.

The chain links TRBV5-8 to TRBJ1-2; 9 positions match TRBD1. The CDR3 length is 15 residues. Germline CDR1 is SGHTS and CDR2 is YDEGEE. Trimming removed 3 bases from V and 2 bases from J; junction bases left unmatched: 5. The CDR3 region is CASSSTGTGNYGYTF. The CDR3 bases are TGTGCCAGCAGCTCGACCGGGACAGGGAACTATGGCTACACCTTC.

V and J are TRBV20-1 and TRBJ1-1; D not resolved. CDR1 and CDR2 from the germline V gene are DFQATT and SNEGSKA (reference sequence). This CDR3 is 11 amino acids long. V shed 6 bases and J shed 2 bases, with 7 bases lying between them. This chain's CDR3 is CSAYSNTEAFF. The CDR3 DNA reads TGCAGTGCCTACAGCAACACTGAAGCTTTCTTT.

This chain links TRBV19 with TRBJ1-4; 12 bases match TRBD1. The junction had 9 bases not matched to a gene; V was cut back by 5 bases and J by 11 bases. Germline V lookup: CDR1 LNHDA, CDR2 SQIVND (reference sequence). The CDR3 is 15 amino acids. Written as DNA, the CDR3 is TGTGCCAGTAGTCATCCGGGACAGGGGGCGATGAAACTGTTTTTT. Its protein product is CASSHPGQGAMKLFF.

As DNA, the CDR3 is TGCGCCAGCAGCCAAGGGGGGCAGGGCAGGCTTAATGAAAAACTGTTTTTT. It translates to CASSQGGQGRLNEKLFF. The chain carries TRBV4-3 and TRBJ1-4, with a tentative D call TRBD1 (6 bases). Looked up from germline, CDR1 is LGHNA and CDR2 is YSLEER. The CDR3 covers 17 residues. Trimming took 1 base from V and 4 from J, leaving 16 bases between them.

The rearrangement uses TRBV4-1 and TRBJ1-2, with D hard to call. The V gene lost 3 bases and the J gene lost 2 bases, with 10 bases spanning the gap. The CDR3 sequence is 14 residues long. CDR1 is MGHRA, CDR2 YSYEKL, per germline. The CDR3 protein is CASSQVVENYGYTF. CDR3 DNA: TGCGCCAGCAGCCAGGTCGTGGAGAACTATGGCTACACCTTC.

This chain connects TRBV9 to TRBJ2-5; 8 positions agree with TRBD2. Germline loops: CDR1 SGDLS, CDR2 YYNGEE. The CDR3 covers 15 residues. The V and J ends lost 4 bases and 5 bases, in that order; junction bases with no gene match: 10. DNA of the CDR3: TGTGCCAGCAGCCCCAGTAGCGGGGTTGGGGAGACCCAGTACTTC. This codes for CASSPSSGVGETQYF.

The chain recombines TRBV19 with TRBJ1-1; D gene unclear. Germline assignment: CDR1 LNHDA and CDR2 SQIVND (reference sequence). Between the trimmed V and J ends, which lost 2 bases and 4 bases, there was a span of 14 bases. The CDR3 has 15 amino acids. This chain's CDR3 is CASSIRHLGVTEAFF. DNA of the CDR3: TGTGCCAGTAGTATAAGACATCTTGGTGTCACTGAAGCTTTCTTT.